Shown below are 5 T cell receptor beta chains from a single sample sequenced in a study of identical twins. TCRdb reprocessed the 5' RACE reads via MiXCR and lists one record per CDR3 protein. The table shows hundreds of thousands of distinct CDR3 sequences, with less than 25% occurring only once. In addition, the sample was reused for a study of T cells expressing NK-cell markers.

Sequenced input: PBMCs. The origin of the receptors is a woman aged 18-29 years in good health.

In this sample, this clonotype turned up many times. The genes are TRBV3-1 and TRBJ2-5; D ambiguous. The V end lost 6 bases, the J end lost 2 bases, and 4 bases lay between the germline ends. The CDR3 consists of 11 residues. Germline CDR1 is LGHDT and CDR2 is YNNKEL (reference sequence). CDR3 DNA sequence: TGTGCCAGCAGGCTTCAAGAGACCCAGTACTTC. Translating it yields CASRLQETQYF.

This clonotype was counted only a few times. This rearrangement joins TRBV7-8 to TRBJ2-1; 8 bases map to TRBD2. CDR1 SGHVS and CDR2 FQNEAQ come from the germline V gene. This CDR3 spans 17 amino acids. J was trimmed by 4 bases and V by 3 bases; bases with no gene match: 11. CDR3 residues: CASSFRFGTSGYNEQFF. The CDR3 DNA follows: TGTGCCAGCAGCTTCAGGTTCGGAACTAGCGGATACAATGAGCAGTTCTTC.

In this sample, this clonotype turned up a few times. CDR3: CASSRGLAGQETQYF. The CDR3 nucleotides read TGTGCCAGCAGCCGGGGACTAGCGGGTCAAGAGACCCAGTACTTC. V is TRBV25-1 and J is TRBJ2-5; 12 nucleotides match TRBD2. Germline V CDR1 and CDR2: MGHDK, SYGVNS. This CDR3 has 15 amino acids. V trimming: 6 bases; J trimming: 2 bases; junction bases outside the gene matches: 4.

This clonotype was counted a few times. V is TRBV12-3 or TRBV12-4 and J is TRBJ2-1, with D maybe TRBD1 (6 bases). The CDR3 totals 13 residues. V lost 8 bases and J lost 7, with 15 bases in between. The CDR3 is CASCWGLGNEQFF. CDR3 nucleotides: TGTGCCAGCTGCTGGGGGCTGGGGAATGAGCAGTTCTTC.

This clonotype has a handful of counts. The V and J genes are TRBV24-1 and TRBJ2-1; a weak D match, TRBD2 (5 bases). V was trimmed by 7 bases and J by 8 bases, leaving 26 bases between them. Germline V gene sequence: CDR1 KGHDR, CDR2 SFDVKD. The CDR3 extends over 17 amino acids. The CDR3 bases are TGTGCCACCAGCCCAATGGGAGCCCACGTTTCCTCGGATGAGCAGTTCTTC. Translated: CATSPMGAHVSSDEQFF.